The 30 T cell receptor beta chains given below trace back to one sample, sequenced in a study of T cells after posttransplantation cyclophosphamide. The protocol was immunoSEQ multiplex PCR, while the TCRdb copy is restricted to in-frame clones and leaves out a portion. The specimen has 40,000 to 55,000 clones, none found just once. The sample taken for sequencing was PBMCs. These receptors came from a man aged 40-50 years in good health, CMV-negative, and a related stem cell transplant donor.

This clone was counted ten times or more. The same CDR3 also results from other DNA sequences found in this sample. V gene TRBV30 combines with J gene TRBJ2-7, with 14 bases fitting TRBD2. V trimming: 1 base; J trimming: 12 bases; junction bases outside the gene matches: 5. This CDR3 region has 13 residues. Germline CDR1 is GTSNPN and CDR2 is SVGIG (reference sequence). CDR3 sequence reads: CAWSEGTSGSGYF. The CDR3 region has the DNA TGTGCCTGGAGTGAGGGGACTAGCGGGAGTGGGTACTTC.

Ten or more counts support this clone. This chain connects TRBV27 to TRBJ2-2; perhaps TRBD1 as D (7 bases). Germline-derived CDR1 and CDR2 are MNHEY and SMNVEV (reference sequence). Trimming took 8 bases from V and 7 from J, leaving 17 bases between them. The CDR3 extends over 14 amino acids. CDR3 loop: CASSAGGYVGELFF. Written as DNA, the CDR3 is TGTGCCAGCTCCGCAGGGGGGTACGTCGGGGAGCTGTTTTTT.

This clone has a count of ten or more. The chain is built from TRBV7-2 and TRBJ1-4; D not certain. CDR1 SGHTA and CDR2 FQGNSA come from the germline V gene. The CDR3 is 14 residues long. With 2 bases removed from V and 1 base from J, the gap between germline ends came to 5 bases. The CDR3 here is CASSLRLTNEKLFF. In nucleotides, the CDR3 is TGTGCCAGCAGCTTAAGACTAACTAATGAAAAACTGTTTTTT.

This clone was found many times. This chain uses TRBV7-2 with TRBJ2-1; 10 nucleotides line up with TRBD2. The CDR3 length is 19 residues. Trimming took 0 bases from V and 1 from J; bases not matched to a gene: 9. Germline assignment: CDR1 SGHTA and CDR2 FQGNSA. The CDR3 here is CASSLALLAGEGSYNEQFF. The DNA for the CDR3 is TGTGCCAGCAGCTTAGCTTTGCTAGCGGGAGAAGGTTCCTACAATGAGCAGTTCTTC.

This clone was seen a few times. The genes are TRBV5-1 and TRBJ2-5; D is ambiguous. Judging by the DNA end, TRBJ2-7 fits better; the J call may be wrong. Germline lookup yields CDR1 SGHRS and CDR2 YFSETQ. The CDR3 is made up of 12 amino acids. The CDR3 region is CASSSPAIEQYF. In DNA form, the CDR3 reads TGCGCCAGCAGCTCCCCCGCGATCGAGCAGTACTTC.

This clone was seen repeatedly, ten times or more. The chain employs TRBV27 and TRBJ2-7; 7 nucleotides match TRBD1. After removal of 4 bases from V and 5 bases from J, the junction contained 17 bases not matched to a gene. This CDR3 spans 17 amino acids. Germline V gene data show CDR1 as MNHEY and CDR2 as SMNVEV (reference sequence). This chain's CDR3 is CASSWSRGRLYPHEQYF. DNA of the CDR3: TGTGCCAGCAGTTGGTCGAGGGGGCGGCTTTACCCTCACGAGCAGTACTTC.

The sample holds many counts of this clone. The gene calls are TRBV5-6 and TRBJ1-5; 8 bases map to TRBD1. From germline, CDR1 is SGHDT and CDR2 YYEEEE. Germline trimming cut 4 bases from V and 6 bases from J; bases unmatched to any gene: 12. This CDR3 is 16 amino acids long. CDR3 protein: CASSATVDRESQPQHF. For the CDR3, the DNA is TGTGCCAGCAGCGCTACGGTGGACAGGGAGAGTCAGCCCCAGCATTTT.

This clone was detected many times. The V and J genes are TRBV7-6 and TRBJ1-1; D is perhaps TRBD1 (6 bases). The V end lost 1 base, the J end lost 4 bases, and 13 bases lay between the germline ends. This CDR3 contains 15 residues. The germline V gene encodes CDR1 SGHVS and CDR2 FNYEAQ. CDR3 in amino acids: CASSLGARGTTEAFF. CDR3 nucleotides: TGTGCCAGCAGCTTAGGGGCAAGGGGGACCACTGAAGCTTTCTTT.

This clone was picked up many times. The genes are TRBV7-9 and TRBJ1-3; D call uncertain. The V gene lost 6 bases and the J gene lost 2 bases, with 11 bases spanning the gap. CDR3 length equals 14 residues. Germline values: CDR1 SEHNR, CDR2 FQNEAQ (reference sequence). CDR3 amino acids: CASSSSPAGNTIYF. In DNA, the CDR3 is TGTGCCAGCAGTTCGTCCCCAGCTGGAAACACCATATATTTT.

This clone was counted a few times. The CDR3 region is CATATGGEQPQHF. DNA of the CDR3: TGTGCCACAGCGACAGGGGGTGAACAGCCCCAGCATTTT. The chain uses TRBV6-1 and TRBJ1-5; 9 positions match TRBD1. CDR1 is MNHNS, CDR2 SASEGT, per germline. V lost 10 bases, J lost 7 bases, and 8 bases stayed unmatched. The CDR3 runs to 13 residues.

This clone was found many times. CDR3 coding DNA: TGTGCCAGCAGCTTAAGGAGCAGGGAAGGGCAAGAGACCCAGTACTTC. Its protein product is CASSLRSREGQETQYF. The rearrangement joins TRBV11-3 to TRBJ2-5; D may be TRBD1 (5 bases). Germline CDR1 and CDR2: SGHNT and YENEEA. Trimming removed 2 bases from V and 2 bases from J, with 15 bases in between. The CDR3 consists of 16 residues.

This clone showed up many times. This CDR3 reads CASTIVTGGANVLTF. The CDR3 DNA sequence: TGTGCCAGTACCATTGTCACGGGGGGGGCCAACGTCCTGACTTTC. The genes are TRBV19 and TRBJ2-6, with a possible D match to TRBD2 (5 bases). This CDR3 spans 15 amino acids. V lost 7 bases, J lost 4 bases, and 14 bases lay in between. The germline CDR1 and CDR2 sequences are LNHDA and SQIVND (reference sequence). Looking up the rest from reference TRBV19 and TRBJ2-6 gives the full variable domain: DGGITQSPKYLFRKEGQNVTLSCEQNLNHDAMYWYRQDPGQGLRLIYYSQIVNDFQKGDIAEGYSVSREKKESFPLTVTSAQKNPTAFYLCASTIVTGGANVLTFGAGSRLTVL.

This clone was recorded at least ten times. The V gene is TRBV5-1, the J gene TRBJ2-1, with TRBD1 as a possible D gene (5 bases). V was clipped by 4 bases and J by 3 bases, with 8 bases between them. The CDR3 runs 13 residues. The V gene's germline CDR1 is SGHRS and CDR2 YFSETQ. The CDR3 region has the DNA TGCGCCAGCAGCCTAGACAGCTACAATGAGCAGTTCTTC. It translates to CASSLDSYNEQFF.

Ten or more counts support this clone. The gene calls are TRBV10-1 and TRBJ1-1; possible D gene TRBD1, 6 bases. This CDR3 has 14 residues. Trimming took 3 bases from V and 1 from J, leaving 9 bases between them. Germline V lookup: CDR1 WNHNN, CDR2 SYGVQD (reference sequence). The CDR3 here is CASSEGGPNTEAFF. As DNA, the CDR3 is TGCGCCAGCAGTGAAGGGGGACCGAACACTGAAGCTTTCTTT.

This clone was observed at least ten times. This chain uses TRBV19 with TRBJ2-1; D gene ambiguous. V was pared by 5 bases and J by 4 bases, with 9 bases between. Looked up from germline, CDR1 is LNHDA and CDR2 is SQIVND (reference sequence). There are 13 residues in the CDR3. CDR3 amino acids: CASSPDFYNEQFF. CDR3 DNA: TGTGCCAGTAGTCCCGACTTTTACAATGAGCAGTTCTTC.

Ten or more counts support this clone. The rearrangement links TRBV27 to TRBJ1-1, with D possibly matching TRBD1 (5 bases). The germline gives CDR1 MNHEY, CDR2 SMNVEV (reference sequence). Trimming stripped 6 bases from V and 4 bases from J, with 15 bases between. The CDR3 has 14 amino acids. The CDR3, as DNA: TGTGCCAGCAGCCCTCCGGGGGTGCGCACTGAAGCTTTCTTT. Encoded protein: CASSPPGVRTEAFF.

There are many counts of this clone. V usage is TRBV6-5 and J usage is TRBJ1-3; D not certain. The CDR3 runs 15 residues. Germline loops: CDR1 MNHEY, CDR2 SVGAGI. V lost 5 bases to trimming and J lost 1 base, with 12 bases between them. CDR3 sequence reads: CASSKAGRSGNTIYF. In DNA, the CDR3 is TGTGCCAGCAGTAAGGCCGGGAGGTCTGGAAACACCATATATTTT.

This clone was seen at least ten times. The J gene is TRBJ2-3, the V gene TRBV5-1; 13 bases align to TRBD2. The junction had 2 bases not matched to a gene; V was cut back by 3 bases and J by 4 bases. This CDR3 spans 15 amino acids. CDR1 SGHRS and CDR2 YFSETQ come from the germline V gene. CDR3 loop: CASSSGLAGSDTQYF. The CDR3 DNA reads TGCGCCAGCAGCTCGGGACTAGCGGGATCAGATACGCAGTATTTT.

Many counts were recorded for this clone. The rearrangement uses TRBV6-1 and TRBJ1-1, with 7 positions matching TRBD1. The CDR3 extends over 14 amino acids. Per the germline V gene, CDR1 is MNHNS and CDR2 is SASEGT. V shed 5 bases and J 5 bases; nucleotides not matched to a gene: 8. The DNA for the CDR3 is TGTGCCAGCAGTTTGACCAGGGGGAAGACTGAAGCTTTCTTT. This gives the protein CASSLTRGKTEAFF.

This clone was counted at least ten times. J is TRBJ2-1 and V is TRBV6-5, with a possible D match to TRBD1 (6 bases). Trimming removed 6 bases from V and 6 bases from J, with 15 bases in between. Germline loops: CDR1 MNHEY, CDR2 SVGAGI. The CDR3 covers 14 residues. CDR3 amino acids: CASSITQGINEQFF. The CDR3 DNA reads TGTGCCAGCAGCATAACACAGGGTATCAATGAGCAGTTCTTC.

This clone was counted many times. V is TRBV18 and J is TRBJ2-5; D is possibly TRBD2 (6 bases). V was clipped by 8 bases and J by 5 bases, with 18 bases between them. This CDR3 has 14 residues. Per the germline V gene, CDR1 is KGHSH and CDR2 is LQKENI. This CDR3 is CASEGSSGGETQYF. The CDR3 nucleotides are TGTGCCAGCGAAGGGTCCTCCGGGGGTGAGACCCAGTACTTC.

This clone came up many times. The chain combines TRBV10-3 with TRBJ2-2; D may be TRBD1 (6 bases). This CDR3 contains 16 residues. Germline CDR1 is ENHRY and CDR2 is SYGVKD. The V gene lost 3 bases and the J gene lost 3 bases, with 14 bases spanning the gap. The CDR3 nucleotides are TGTGCCATCAGTGAACAGGGAAGTACGTACACCGGGGAGCTGTTTTTT. This encodes CAISEQGSTYTGELFF.

This clone was picked up many times. The V and J genes are TRBV29-1 and TRBJ2-1; D gene ambiguous. This CDR3 comprises 16 residues. Trimming took 5 bases from V and 0 from J, leaving 17 bases between them. Per germline, CDR1 SQVTM and CDR2 ANQGSEA. The DNA of the CDR3 is TGCAGCGTTCTGATGGGCAGCAAGAGCTCCTACAATGAGCAGTTCTTC. Amino acid sequence: CSVLMGSKSSYNEQFF.

This clone appeared many times. This rearrangement joins TRBV11-1 to TRBJ1-1; unclear D gene. Germline V CDR1 and CDR2: SGHAT, FQDESV (reference sequence). Trimming pared 0 bases from V and 0 bases from J, leaving 11 bases between. The CDR3 is made up of 16 amino acids. The CDR3 bases are TGTGCCAGCAGCTTAGCGGTGTGGCCAATGAACACTGAAGCTTTCTTT. Its protein product is CASSLAVWPMNTEAFF.

In this sample, this clone turned up many times. The chain employs TRBV6-6 and TRBJ1-1; D gene ambiguous. V was shortened by 4 bases and J by 1 base, with 10 bases between the two germline ends. This CDR3 region has 14 residues. Germline V gives CDR1 MNHNY, CDR2 SVGAGI (reference sequence). CDR3 DNA: TGTGCCAGCAGTTTGAACTCTGGGAACACTGAAGCTTTCTTT. Its protein is CASSLNSGNTEAFF.

This clone was seen a few times. The CDR3 region is CASSPTSDPPPEQYF. CDR3 in DNA: TGTGCCAGCAGTCCCACTAGCGACCCGCCCCCCGAGCAGTACTTC. V usage is TRBV28 and J usage is TRBJ2-7, with 7 bases aligning to TRBD2. Germline values: CDR1 MDHEN, CDR2 SYDVKM. There are 15 residues in the CDR3. The V and J ends lost 5 bases and 6 bases, in that order; junction bases with no gene match: 13.

The sample holds many counts of this clone. CDR3 DNA: TGTGCCAGCAGCCCGAACGCGGGGACTAGGGGGCAGGATACGCAGTATTTT. It codes for CASSPNAGTRGQDTQYF. This chain uses TRBV7-8 with TRBJ2-3; D is perhaps TRBD2 (8 bases). Germline assignment: CDR1 SGHVS and CDR2 FQNEAQ. The CDR3 is made up of 17 amino acids. V was trimmed by 5 bases and J by 6 bases, leaving 24 bases between them. Full variable domain (outside the CDR3, taken from reference TRBV7-8 and TRBJ2-3): GAGVSQSPRYKVAKRGQDVALRCDPISGHVSLFWYQQALGQGPEFLTYFQNEAQLDKSGLPSDRFFAERPEGSVSTLKIQRTQQEDSAVYLCASSPNAGTRGQDTQYFGPGTRLTVL.

This clone has ten or more counts. The V gene is TRBV10-3, the J gene TRBJ2-3; 7 bases agree with TRBD1. Per the germline V gene, CDR1 is ENHRY and CDR2 is SYGVKD. V gave up 4 bases and J gave up 2 bases; unmatched junction bases: 3. This CDR3 contains 14 residues. The CDR3 nucleotides are TGTGCCATCAGTGGGGGACAGACCACAGATACGCAGTATTTT. Protein: CAISGGQTTDTQYF.

This clone appeared many times. V gene TRBV5-1 combines with J gene TRBJ1-1; no clear D gene. Germline V lookup: CDR1 SGHRS, CDR2 YFSETQ. The CDR3 contains 11 residues. V lost 0 bases and J 11 bases, leaving 8 bases between the germline ends. The CDR3 here is CASSLAGSAFF. The CDR3, as DNA: TGCGCCAGCAGCTTGGCGGGGAGCGCTTTCTTT.

This clone has a count of ten or more. The chain employs TRBV2 and TRBJ1-4, with no clear D. Germline V gene sequence: CDR1 SNHLY, CDR2 FYNNEI. With 8 bases removed from V and 5 bases from J, the gap between germline ends came to 12 bases. The CDR3 length is 13 residues. CDR3 amino acids: CASGVDLNEKLFF. CDR3 nucleotides: TGTGCCAGCGGAGTGGATTTAAATGAAAAACTGTTTTTT.